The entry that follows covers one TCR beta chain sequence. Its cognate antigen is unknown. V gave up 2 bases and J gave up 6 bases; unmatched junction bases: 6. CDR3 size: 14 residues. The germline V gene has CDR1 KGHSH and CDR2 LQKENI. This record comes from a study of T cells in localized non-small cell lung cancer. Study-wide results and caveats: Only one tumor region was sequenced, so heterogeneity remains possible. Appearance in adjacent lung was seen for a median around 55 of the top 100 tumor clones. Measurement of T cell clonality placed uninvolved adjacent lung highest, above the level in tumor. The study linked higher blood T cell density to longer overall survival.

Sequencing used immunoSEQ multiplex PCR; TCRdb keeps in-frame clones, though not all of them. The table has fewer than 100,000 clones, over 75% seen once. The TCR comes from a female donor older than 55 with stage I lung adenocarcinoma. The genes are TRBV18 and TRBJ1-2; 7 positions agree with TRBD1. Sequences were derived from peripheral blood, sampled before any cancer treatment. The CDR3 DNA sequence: TGTGCCAGCTCACCATCCGGGACAGCCCATGGCTACACCTTC. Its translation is CASSPSGTAHGYTF.